This T cell receptor (beta chain) was captured by sequencing in a study of CD8 T cells in Susac syndrome (dated by TCRdb to between 2018 and 2021). Study-wide context: The study used repertoire sequencing to test whether antigen drove CD8+ T cell activation and differentiation in Susac syndrome. Broader findings and caveats from the paper: The TCR sequencing and HLA analysis was acknowledged to have included a relatively small number of individuals.

Comments on this clonotype: Its antigen specificity is not known. No much larger clone is present one base from it, and per-base qualities are unavailable.

The germline V gene specifies SGDLS as CDR1 and YYNGEE as CDR2. From cysteine to phenylalanine, the CDR3 is 14 amino acids long. Only the CDR3 part of the read is kept: 42 bases, read in frame from the first base. Germline trimming amounts to 2 bases on V and 7 bases on J, with 6 as the count of junction bases outside the gene matches. Peripheral blood CD8+ and CD4+ T cells from healthy donors, Susac syndrome patients and multiple sclerosis patients were profiled using high-throughput TCR beta sequencing. The multiple sclerosis controls were treatment-naive patients whose relapsing-remitting disease, either stable or active, fulfilled the revised McDonald criteria. Bulk CD8+ and CD4+ T cells were purified magnetically by negative isolation, whereas CD8+ TEMRA cells were enriched by FACS. Blood was collected in EDTA tubes and processed within 24 hours, with PBMCs isolated through density gradient centrifugation. PBMCs intended for TCR sequencing were cryopreserved in liquid nitrogen and thawed later in a water bath at 37 degrees C. Purity of sorted or isolated CD4+, CD8+ and CD8+ TEMRA cells was at least 90%.

RNA was extracted using the RNeasy kit, and roughly 0.5 to 1 microgram was reverse transcribed with random hexamers. TCR beta CDR3 regions were amplified with the immunoSEQ multiplex PCR assay covering 54 Vbeta and 13 Jbeta segments. PCR amplification bias was corrected using a synthetic template baseline for primer optimization and computational correction. The paper's processing steps were these. Reads were assigned to V, D and J genes according to IMGT and analyzed in immunoSEQ Analyzer, with only productive sequences retained. Clonality was calculated as one minus the Shannon entropy normalized by log2 of the number of productive unique sequences. For each patient and control, public and private clones were evaluated within the 100 most prevalent clones. Susac-specific clones were defined as absent from healthy and MS cohorts, roughly 1,100 published viral clones and other ImmuneACCESS disease sequences. In TCRdb, the public reads were trimmed at Q25 with fastp and aligned with MiXCR, with productive beta chains retained. Identical CDR3 protein sequences are pooled into one entry, listed with their most common genes and DNA. TCRdb assigned the V and J calls; the authors' analysis was not used. The sample table shows about 200,000 distinct CDR3 sequences, and 90% to 95% are seen once. Around 0.085% of the sample belongs to the ten largest clones.

Sequencing input: CD4+ T cells from PBMCs. This receptor was taken from a human donor with multiple sclerosis. This receptor chain uses TRBV9 and TRBJ2-1; TRBD2 lines up with 7 middle nucleotides. The CDR3 reads as follows: CASSVPGGVNEQFF. The nucleotide sequence reads TGTGCCAGCAGCGTTCCGGGAGGAGTTAATGAGCAGTTCTTC.